Listed below are T cell receptor beta chains from one sample, sequenced in a study of cytomegalovirus exposure and HLA in healthy donors. The method was immunoSEQ multiplex PCR; TCRdb's version includes in-frame clones alone and lacks a portion of them. The sample lists under 150,000 clones; 55% to 65% were seen once. Specimen: PBMCs. The origin of the receptors is a middle-aged man in good health and CMV-seropositive. Each CDR3 is given with its conserved first and last residue. The D gene is left open where the match is weak. Some rows mark clone size as missing; the rest say once, few, many or name a class of expanded clone.

clone size: .
V gene: TRBV6-5
J gene: TRBJ1-1
D gene: TRBD1
CDR3 DNA: TGTGCCAGCGGAGGACAGGATGGTGAAGCTTTCTTT
CDR3 protein: CASGGQDGEAFF

clone size: .
V gene: TRBV18
J gene: TRBJ1-4
D gene: TRBD1
CDR3 DNA: TGTGCCAGCACGGATATCAGGGGGCGTGATGAAAAACTGTTTTTT
CDR3 protein: CASTDIRGRDEKLFF

clone size: .
V gene: TRBV6-1
J gene: TRBJ2-7
D gene: .
CDR3 DNA: TGTGCCAGCACCCCCTTTGCGGGCCGCGAGCAGTACTTC
CDR3 protein: CASTPFAGREQYF

clone size: few
V gene: TRBV7-9
J gene: TRBJ1-5
D gene: .
CDR3 DNA: TGTGCCAGCAGCCACGACAGTAATCAGCCCCAGCATTTT
CDR3 protein: CASSHDSNQPQHF

clone size: .
V gene: TRBV29-1
J gene: TRBJ1-2
D gene: .
CDR3 DNA: TGCAGCGTTGATCGGGGCGGGGGGCGCGGCTACACCTTC
CDR3 protein: CSVDRGGGRGYTF

clone size: .
V gene: TRBV6-6
J gene: TRBJ2-7
D gene: .
CDR3 DNA: TGTGCCAGCAGTTACAGACAGTGGTACGAGCAGTACTTC
CDR3 protein: CASSYRQWYEQYF

clone size: few
V gene: TRBV7-9
J gene: TRBJ1-1
D gene: .
CDR3 DNA: TGTGCCAGCAGCTTAGCCGAGTTTGAAGCTTTCTTT
CDR3 protein: CASSLAEFEAFF

clone size: .
V gene: TRBV23-1
J gene: TRBJ2-1
D gene: TRBD2
CDR3 DNA: TGCGCCAGCAGTCAAGTTTCGACTAGCGGGAGTGAGCAGTTCTTC
CDR3 protein: CASSQVSTSGSEQFF

clone size: .
V gene: TRBV7-2
J gene: TRBJ1-2
D gene: TRBD1
CDR3 DNA: TGTGCCAGCAGCTTTCTCTGGGGACAGGGTAACTATGGCTACACCTTC
CDR3 protein: CASSFLWGQGNYGYTF

clone size: .
V gene: TRBV6-6
J gene: TRBJ2-5
D gene: TRBD1
CDR3 DNA: TGTGCCAGCAGAGACGGGACAGGGGGCGAGGAGACCCAGTACTTC
CDR3 protein: CASRDGTGGEETQYF

clone size: .
V gene: TRBV5-6
J gene: TRBJ1-2
D gene: TRBD1
CDR3 DNA: TGTGCCAGCAGCTATCCCGGGACAGTTAACTATGGCTACACCTTC
CDR3 protein: CASSYPGTVNYGYTF

clone size: .
V gene: TRBV30
J gene: TRBJ1-1
D gene: .
CDR3 DNA: TGTGCCTGGGAACGGCCGGGGACTGAAGCTTTCTTT
CDR3 protein: CAWERPGTEAFF

clone size: .
V gene: TRBV5-3
J gene: TRBJ1-5
D gene: TRBD1
CDR3 DNA: TGTGCCAGAAGCTTGAAGGGACAGGTAGCGTATAGCAATCAGCCCCAGCATTTT
CDR3 protein: CARSLKGQVAYSNQPQHF

clone size: .
V gene: TRBV4-2
J gene: TRBJ2-2
D gene: TRBD2
CDR3 DNA: TGTGCCAGCAGCCGCAATGTAGCGGGATTGGACACCGGGGAGCTGTTTTTT
CDR3 protein: CASSRNVAGLDTGELFF

clone size: .
V gene: TRBV5-5
J gene: TRBJ1-1
D gene: .
CDR3 DNA: TGTGCCAGCAGAAACCAGGGGTCCCTGGGGAACACTGAAGCTTTCTTT
CDR3 protein: CASRNQGSLGNTEAFF

clone size: .
V gene: TRBV7-9
J gene: TRBJ1-5
D gene: TRBD1
CDR3 DNA: TGTGCCAGCAGCTTAGGGGACAGGCAAAATCAGCCCCAGCATTTT
CDR3 protein: CASSLGDRQNQPQHF

clone size: .
V gene: TRBV6-1
J gene: TRBJ1-5
D gene: .
CDR3 DNA: TGTGCCAGCAGGGAAAGAGCCGGGAGATACCGTAGCAATCAGCCCCAGCATTTT
CDR3 protein: CASRERAGRYRSNQPQHF

clone size: .
V gene: TRBV6-4
J gene: TRBJ2-1
D gene: TRBD2
CDR3 DNA: TGTGCCAGCAGTGACTCCGGGACTAGCGGGGGTGGCAATGAGCAGTTCTTC
CDR3 protein: CASSDSGTSGGGNEQFF